This passage covers 29 T cell receptor beta chains from one sample sequenced in a study of blood T cell repertoires in COVID-19. Method: immunoSEQ multiplex PCR; TCRdb's copy keeps in-frame clones and lacks some. The sample has 360,000 or so clones, approximately 89% seen once. The sample was peripheral blood. The source of these receptors is a woman aged 55-69 years with COVID-19, enrolled during active disease.

This rearrangement joins TRBV10-2 to TRBJ1-1, with a possible D match to TRBD1 (6 bases). The V gene lost 4 bases and the J gene lost 1 base, with 13 bases spanning the gap. CDR1 is WSHSY, CDR2 SAAADI, per germline. The CDR3 length is 15 residues. DNA of the CDR3: TGCGCCAGCAGTGCAAAGGGGGTGGGGAACACTGAAGCTTTCTTT. Translation gives CASSAKGVGNTEAFF.

The genes are TRBV5-1 and TRBJ1-2; 11 nucleotides match TRBD1. Germline values: CDR1 SGHRS, CDR2 YFSETQ. The CDR3 is made up of 17 amino acids. V was clipped by 3 bases and J by 7 bases; unmatched bases: 14. CDR3 sequence (DNA): TGCGCCAGCAGCTCCTCCGGGACAGGGGGACAGACGACTGGCTACACCTTC. Amino acids: CASSSSGTGGQTTGYTF.

This chain joins TRBV2 and TRBJ1-2, with 11 bases matching TRBD1. CDR3 length equals 15 residues. Looked up from germline, CDR1 is SNHLY and CDR2 is FYNNEI. V was pared by 6 bases and J by 4 bases, with 7 bases of the junction left unmatched. CDR3 protein: CASSAPGQGGYGYTF. The CDR3 DNA sequence: TGTGCCAGCAGCGCACCGGGACAGGGGGGCTATGGCTACACCTTC.

This clone was counted once. V and J are TRBV9 and TRBJ1-4; possibly TRBD1 for D (6 bases). CDR3 size: 16 residues. Germline V gene data show CDR1 as SGDLS and CDR2 as YYNGEE. Trimming stripped 5 bases from V and 7 bases from J, with 21 bases between. DNA of the CDR3: TGTGCCAGCAGTGGGGCCGCAGGGGCGCTAGGTGAAAAACTGTTTTTT. This sequence encodes CASSGAAGALGEKLFF.

The V gene is TRBV2, the J gene TRBJ2-7; D may be TRBD1 (6 bases). Germline CDR1 and CDR2: SNHLY and FYNNEI. V was trimmed by 7 bases and J by 6 bases, leaving 19 bases between them. This CDR3 comprises 14 residues. The CDR3 nucleotides are TGTGCCAGCATGAGGTTAGGGGGACCCGCCGAGCAGTACTTC. As protein: CASMRLGGPAEQYF.

The chain couples TRBV29-1 to TRBJ1-1; D is unresolved. This CDR3 region has 15 residues. The germline CDR1 and CDR2 sequences are SQVTM and ANQGSEA. V was trimmed by 7 bases and J by 2 bases, leaving 20 bases between them. CDR3 sequence: CSGARGGVKNTEAFF. For the CDR3, the DNA is TGCAGCGGAGCGCGGGGTGGAGTGAAAAACACTGAAGCTTTCTTT.

The chain employs TRBV6-2 or TRBV6-3 and TRBJ2-1, with 9 bases aligning to TRBD2. The V gene end was trimmed by 0 bases and the J gene end by 2 bases; junction bases not matched to a gene: 8. The CDR3 is 18 residues long. Germline CDR1 MNHEY, CDR2 SVGEGT. Written as DNA, the CDR3 is TGTGCCAGCAGTTACTCGATGACTAGCGGACCTACCTACAATGAGCAGTTCTTC. It is translated as CASSYSMTSGPTYNEQFF.

The chain has TRBV18 and TRBJ1-1, with TRBD1 as a possible D gene (6 bases). The V end lost 3 bases, the J end lost 6 bases, and 11 bases lay between the germline ends. CDR1 is KGHSH, CDR2 LQKENI, per germline. The CDR3 length is 13 residues. The CDR3 DNA reads as TGTGCCAGCTCACCCCAAGGACAGTCTGAAGCTTTCTTT. The encoded protein is CASSPQGQSEAFF.

Only one count was recorded for this clone. Here the CDR3 DNA reads TGTGCCAGTACCGATATGACTAGCGGGGGAGAAGATACGCAGTATTTT. The encoded protein is CASTDMTSGGEDTQYF. The V gene is TRBV19, the J gene TRBJ2-3, with TRBD2 matching 12 bases. The germline V gene has CDR1 LNHDA and CDR2 SQIVND (reference sequence). With V trimmed by 7 bases and J by 5 bases, 10 bases remained unmatched. The CDR3 spans 16 residues.

The rearrangement links TRBV11-2 to TRBJ1-2; TRBD1 matches 7 bases. The ends lost 4 bases at V and 4 bases at J; junction bases unmatched: 6. CDR1 SGHAT and CDR2 FQNNGV come from the germline V gene. The CDR3 length is 14 residues. DNA of the CDR3: TGTGCCAGCAGCTACGAGGGGGCTGGCTATGGCTACACCTTC. The encoded protein is CASSYEGAGYGYTF.

V and J are TRBV6-5 and TRBJ2-7; 7 nucleotides agree with TRBD1. After removal of 7 bases from V and 3 bases from J, the junction contained 6 bases not matched to a gene. Germline V lookup: CDR1 MNHEY, CDR2 SVGAGI. The CDR3 contains 13 residues. In DNA form, the CDR3 reads TGTGCCAGCACGGGTGACAGGGACTACGAGCAGTACTTC. Residues: CASTGDRDYEQYF.

J is TRBJ1-2 and V is TRBV28, with D possibly being TRBD1 (6 bases). The V and J ends lost 6 bases and 4 bases respectively, with 15 bases between them. CDR1 is MDHEN and CDR2 is SYDVKM in the germline V gene. There are 14 residues in the CDR3. The CDR3: CASSQRGAGYGYTF. The CDR3 DNA sequence: TGTGCCAGCAGCCAACGGGGGGCCGGCTATGGCTACACCTTC.

This chain connects TRBV4-1 to TRBJ2-3, with TRBD2 matching 14 bases. The CDR3 runs 18 residues. V trimming: 0 bases; J trimming: 4 bases; junction bases outside the gene matches: 6. Germline CDR1 reads MGHRA; CDR2 reads YSYEKL. As DNA, the CDR3 is TGCGCCAGCAGCCAAGAGACTAGCGGGGGGGTCAGCGCAGATACGCAGTATTTT. Its translation is CASSQETSGGVSADTQYF.

The table lists this clone with a few counts. The rearrangement links TRBV6-6 to TRBJ1-1, with 7 bases fitting TRBD1. The ends lost 2 bases at V and 8 bases at J; junction bases unmatched: 5. The CDR3 spans 13 residues. From germline, CDR1 is MNHNY and CDR2 SVGAGI (reference sequence). The CDR3 DNA sequence: TGTGCCAGCAGTTACGGGTGGGGACAGGAAGCTTTCTTT. Translating it yields CASSYGWGQEAFF.

This clone occurred once. The gene calls are TRBV7-3 and TRBJ1-1; the match to TRBD1 covers 7 bases. Germline CDR1 is SGHTA and CDR2 is FQGTGA. The length of the CDR3 is 13 residues. V lost 3 bases, J lost 6 bases, and 4 bases stayed unmatched. The CDR3 DNA is TGTGCCAGCAGCTTTGGACAGGAGGCTGAAGCTTTCTTT. It specifies CASSFGQEAEAFF.

The count of this clone is one. The J gene is TRBJ1-1, the V gene TRBV28; a weak D match, TRBD1 (5 bases). Germline V gene sequence: CDR1 MDHEN, CDR2 SYDVKM. Trimming stripped 1 base from V and 4 bases from J, with 16 bases between. CDR3 length: 16 residues. The CDR3 DNA sequence: TGTGCCAGCAGTTTATACGGTCTGACAGTTCGCACTGAAGCTTTCTTT. This codes for CASSLYGLTVRTEAFF.

The rearrangement uses TRBV15 and TRBJ1-5; D unresolved. CDR1 is LNHNV, CDR2 YYDKDF, per germline (reference sequence). The CDR3 is made up of 13 amino acids. V was clipped by 5 bases and J by 7 bases, with 12 bases between them. This CDR3 is CATSRVGGQPQHF. CDR3 in DNA: TGTGCCACCAGCCGCGTTGGAGGGCAGCCCCAGCATTTT.

This chain uses TRBV7-2 with TRBJ2-1, with TRBD2 matching 12 bases. The CDR3 totals 18 residues. The germline V gene has CDR1 SGHTA and CDR2 FQGNSA. The ends lost 2 bases at V and 7 bases at J; junction bases unmatched: 12. The CDR3 loop is CASSLLPATSGGSNEQFF. The CDR3 bases are TGTGCCAGCAGCTTACTACCAGCGACTAGCGGGGGAAGTAATGAGCAGTTCTTC.

V gene TRBV12-5 combines with J gene TRBJ2-2; 8 positions agree with TRBD2. CDR1 and CDR2 (germline): LGHNT, FRNRAP. The junction had 7 bases not matched to a gene; V was cut back by 2 bases and J by 5 bases. The CDR3 extends over 16 amino acids. As DNA, the CDR3 is TGTGCTAGTGGTTTGCACGGGACTAGGAGGACCGGGGAGCTGTTTTTT. Its translation is CASGLHGTRRTGELFF.

V and J are TRBV24-1 and TRBJ2-2, with D unclear. Trimming stripped 0 bases from V and 2 bases from J, with 6 bases between. Germline V lookup: CDR1 KGHDR, CDR2 SFDVKD. The CDR3 loop spans 15 amino acids. CDR3 amino acids: CATSDLPSNTGELFF. The DNA for the CDR3 is TGTGCCACCAGTGATTTGCCTAGTAACACCGGGGAGCTGTTTTTT.

This clone came up a few times. This sequence joins TRBV2 and TRBJ1-1; D uncertain. This CDR3 has 14 residues. With 6 bases removed from V and 0 bases from J, the gap between germline ends came to 11 bases. The germline V gene has CDR1 SNHLY and CDR2 FYNNEI. The CDR3 sequence: CASSYSKLNTEAFF. Here the CDR3 DNA reads TGTGCCAGCAGCTACAGCAAATTGAACACTGAAGCTTTCTTT.

The V gene is TRBV7-2, the J gene TRBJ1-5, with D possibly matching TRBD1 (5 bases). Trimming left V 0 bases short and J 6 bases short, with 12 bases between. Germline loops: CDR1 SGHTA, CDR2 FQGNSA. The CDR3 is made up of 15 amino acids. CDR3 nucleotide sequence: TGTGCCAGCAGCTTAGCGCAGACAGTAGGTCAGCCCCAGCATTTT. Encoded protein: CASSLAQTVGQPQHF.

This CDR3 reads CASSYGTGLYEQYF. CDR3 sequence (DNA): TGCGCCAGCAGCTACGGGACAGGGCTATACGAGCAGTACTTC. The chain couples TRBV5-1 to TRBJ2-7; 9 positions agree with TRBD1. Germline-derived CDR1 and CDR2 are SGHRS and YFSETQ. The CDR3 runs to 14 residues. Germline trimming cut 3 bases from V and 4 bases from J; bases unmatched to any gene: 5.

As regards this clone: Other DNA sequences in this specimen translate into the identical CDR3. V and J are TRBV14 and TRBJ2-5; D remains ambiguous. CDR1 SGHDN and CDR2 FVKESK come from the germline V gene. Trimming stripped 0 bases from V and 4 bases from J, with 6 bases between. The CDR3 consists of 13 residues. The CDR3 DNA reads as TGTGCCAGCAGCCAAGATCTAGTAGAGACCCAGTACTTC. Protein: CASSQDLVETQYF.

The genes are TRBV18 and TRBJ2-3; D is unclear. From germline, CDR1 is KGHSH and CDR2 LQKENI. The V gene lost 1 base and the J gene lost 4 bases, with 12 bases spanning the gap. The CDR3 extends over 15 amino acids. As DNA, the CDR3 is TGTGCCAGCTCACCACTGTTGCTAGAGGCAGATACGCAGTATTTT. This codes for CASSPLLLEADTQYF.

In regard to this clone: Other DNA sequences within the sample encode an identical CDR3. This rearrangement joins TRBV2 to TRBJ1-5, with 10 bases matching TRBD1. From germline, CDR1 is SNHLY and CDR2 FYNNEI. With V trimmed by 4 bases and J by 4 bases, 1 base remained unmatched. The length of the CDR3 is 14 residues. The chain's CDR3 is CASSGTGGNQPQHF. CDR3 bases: TGTGCCAGCAGTGGGACAGGGGGTAATCAGCCCCAGCATTTT.

This clone came up once. The rearrangement joins TRBV29-1 to TRBJ1-1; the D is unclear. Trimming took 7 bases from V and 1 from J, leaving 16 bases between them. CDR1 and CDR2 from the germline V gene are SQVTM and ANQGSEA. The CDR3 has 14 residues. CDR3 nucleotides: TGCAGCGGTGGAAAGCTAGATCCGAACACTGAAGCTTTCTTT. Protein: CSGGKLDPNTEAFF.

The chain uses TRBV6-1 and TRBJ1-4; the D gene is possibly TRBD1 (5 bases). The germline V gene encodes CDR1 MNHNS and CDR2 SASEGT. The length of the CDR3 is 15 residues. V was pared by 3 bases and J by 7 bases, with 15 bases between. CDR3: CASSDRPGEGEKLFF. The CDR3 DNA reads as TGTGCCAGCAGTGATCGCCCGGGGGAAGGTGAAAAACTGTTTTTT.

The chain is built from TRBV19 and TRBJ2-4; 7 positions match TRBD1. With V trimmed by 5 bases and J by 3 bases, 10 bases remained unmatched. The CDR3 is 16 residues long. In germline, CDR1 is LNHDA, CDR2 SQIVND (reference sequence). The CDR3 sequence is CASSGGQELGKNIQYF. The CDR3 region has the DNA TGTGCCAGTAGTGGCGGACAGGAATTGGGCAAAAACATTCAGTACTTC.